The 19 T cell receptor beta chains given below trace back to one sample, sequenced in a study of T cell responses to AZD1222 COVID-19 vaccine. Only in-frame clones appear in the TCRdb table, and some are missing; sequencing was by immunoSEQ multiplex PCR. Of roughly 170,000 clones listed, about nine tenths are singletons. Sequenced material: peripheral blood, taken on day 0 of AZD1222 vaccination. Receptors were obtained from an adult in good health.

The rearrangement links TRBV9 to TRBJ1-1; tentative D call: TRBD1 (6 bases). In germline, CDR1 is SGDLS, CDR2 YYNGEE. CDR3 size: 14 residues. V was pared by 4 bases and J by 4 bases, with 14 bases between. The CDR3 reads CASSPQGGGTEAFF. The CDR3 DNA sequence: TGTGCCAGCAGCCCACAAGGAGGGGGCACTGAAGCTTTCTTT.

The rearrangement uses TRBV19 and TRBJ2-3, with TRBD2 matching over 11 bases. Per the germline V gene, CDR1 is LNHDA and CDR2 is SQIVND (reference sequence). This CDR3 is built from 16 residues. V was clipped by 5 bases and J by 4 bases; unmatched bases: 8. The CDR3 DNA reads as TGTGCCAGTAGTCTCACGACTAGCGGGGCGTCAGATACGCAGTATTTT. It translates to CASSLTTSGASDTQYF.

The chain recombines TRBV7-9 with TRBJ1-2, with D possibly TRBD1 on 6 matching bases. This CDR3 has 14 residues. V was trimmed by 4 bases and J by 8 bases, leaving 17 bases between them. Germline V gene lookup returns CDR1 SEHNR and CDR2 FQNEAQ (reference sequence). The CDR3 nucleotides are TGTGCCAGCAGCTCAACCGACAGGAGGAACGGCTACACCTTC. This gives the protein CASSSTDRRNGYTF.

CDR3 in amino acids: CASSEAITYEQYF. CDR3 DNA sequence: TGTGCCAGCAGTGAAGCAATAACCTACGAGCAGTACTTC. The chain is built from TRBV6-1 and TRBJ2-7; D is uncertain. The CDR3 contains 13 residues. Germline V lookup: CDR1 MNHNS, CDR2 SASEGT. V was pared by 0 bases and J by 2 bases, with 5 bases between.

CDR3 protein: CASSVGGRSGSGANVLTF. The CDR3 DNA reads as TGTGCCAGCAGCGTAGGAGGGCGTTCCGGGTCTGGGGCCAACGTCCTGACTTTC. The chain links TRBV9 to TRBJ2-6; D might be TRBD2 (5 bases). The CDR3 extends over 18 amino acids. The germline V gene has CDR1 SGDLS and CDR2 YYNGEE. Trimming removed 0 bases from V and 1 base from J, with 14 bases in between.

The CDR3 DNA reads TGTGCCAGCAGCCAAGAGGGGGTCATGAACACTGAAGCTTTCTTT. Protein sequence: CASSQEGVMNTEAFF. V usage is TRBV3-1 (or the pseudogene TRBV3-2) and J usage is TRBJ1-1; tentatively, D is TRBD1 (5 bases). Trimming shortened V by 0 bases and J by 0 bases, and 8 bases separated the two germline ends. The CDR3 is made up of 15 amino acids. Germline V gene lookup returns CDR1 LGHDT and CDR2 YNNKEL (reference sequence).

Many counts were recorded for this clone. The chain employs TRBV3-1 (or the pseudogene TRBV3-2) and TRBJ1-2; D unclear. V was cut by 3 bases and J by 4 bases, with 12 bases left in between. In germline, CDR1 is LGHDT, CDR2 YNNKEL (reference sequence). The CDR3 extends over 14 amino acids. This CDR3 is CASSQPHGSYGYTF. CDR3 coding DNA: TGTGCCAGCAGCCAGCCCCACGGGAGCTATGGCTACACCTTC.

CDR3 protein: CASSGQETQYF. The CDR3 coding sequence is TGCGCCAGCAGCGGTCAAGAGACCCAGTACTTC. The chain combines TRBV5-1 with TRBJ2-5; D not certain. V shed 4 bases and J shed 2 bases, with 3 bases lying between them. The CDR3 runs to 11 residues. Germline CDR1 is SGHRS and CDR2 is YFSETQ.

The chain links TRBV5-4 to TRBJ2-1; 9 positions agree with TRBD2. CDR3 length: 15 residues. Germline values: CDR1 SGHNT, CDR2 YYREEE (reference sequence). The junction had 11 bases not matched to a gene; V was cut back by 4 bases and J by 9 bases. Here the CDR3 DNA reads TGTGCCAGCAGCGGTCGGCGGGGGGGCCTGGTTGAGCAGTTCTTC. It specifies CASSGRRGGLVEQFF.

The chain has TRBV5-1 and TRBJ2-7; 7 nucleotides line up with TRBD1. V shed 0 bases and J 1 base; nucleotides not matched to a gene: 4. Germline CDR1 is SGHRS and CDR2 is YFSETQ. The CDR3 has 15 amino acids. This chain's CDR3 is CASSLGDSGSYEQYF. In DNA form, the CDR3 reads TGCGCCAGCAGCTTGGGGGACAGCGGATCCTACGAGCAGTACTTC.

This sequence joins TRBV3-1 (or the pseudogene TRBV3-2) and TRBJ1-1, with D unclear. The CDR3 consists of 15 residues. The V end lost 0 bases, the J end lost 1 base, and 9 bases lay between the germline ends. From germline, CDR1 is LGHDT and CDR2 YNNKEL (reference sequence). DNA of the CDR3: TGTGCCAGCAGCCAAGATCCGGGTAAGAACACTGAAGCTTTCTTT. Protein sequence: CASSQDPGKNTEAFF.

This rearrangement joins TRBV6-5 to TRBJ2-6; TRBD1 is a possible D gene (6 bases). The CDR3 totals 14 residues. The ends were cut back, 8 bases at V and 2 bases at J, with 10 bases in the middle. Per germline, CDR1 MNHEY and CDR2 SVGAGI. CDR3 nucleotides: TGTGCCAGCGATAAGGGGGCTGGGGCCAACGTCCTGACTTTC. This gives the protein CASDKGAGANVLTF.

The chain carries TRBV3-1 (or the pseudogene TRBV3-2) and TRBJ1-5, with 8 positions matching TRBD1. This CDR3 is built from 14 residues. Germline assignment: CDR1 LGHDT and CDR2 YNNKEL (reference sequence). After removal of 4 bases from V and 7 bases from J, the junction contained 6 bases not matched to a gene. The CDR3 bases are TGTGCCAGCAGCCCAGGGGGCGTCGGGCAGCCCCAGCATTTT. Protein product: CASSPGGVGQPQHF.

The chain links TRBV14 to TRBJ1-2; 8 bases agree with TRBD1. The junction had 3 bases not matched to a gene; V was cut back by 0 bases and J by 6 bases. The CDR3 contains 14 residues. Germline CDR1 and CDR2: SGHDN and FVKESK. The CDR3 loop reads CASSQDHRGNGYTF. The DNA of the CDR3 is TGTGCCAGCAGCCAAGACCACAGGGGGAATGGCTACACCTTC.

The V gene is TRBV19, the J gene TRBJ2-7; D not resolved. V lost 6 bases and J lost 3, with 6 bases in between. Looked up from germline, CDR1 is LNHDA and CDR2 is SQIVND (reference sequence). CDR3 size: 11 residues. CDR3: CASREGYEQYF. DNA of the CDR3: TGTGCCAGTAGAGAAGGCTACGAGCAGTACTTC.

The V gene is TRBV7-9, the J gene TRBJ2-7; perhaps TRBD1 as D (6 bases). Per the germline V gene, CDR1 is SEHNR and CDR2 is FQNEAQ (reference sequence). The CDR3 is made up of 14 amino acids. V was clipped by 0 bases and J by 4 bases, with 10 bases between them. CDR3 sequence (DNA): TGTGCCAGCAGCTTAGCAGGCAGGGGATACGAGCAGTACTTC. Amino acid sequence: CASSLAGRGYEQYF.

The CDR3 sequence is CASSMSYNEQFF. CDR3 DNA: TGTGCCAGTAGTATGTCCTACAATGAGCAGTTCTTC. J is TRBJ2-1 and V is TRBV19; D remains unclear. This CDR3 spans 12 amino acids. Trimming shortened V by 3 bases and J by 1 base, and 1 base separated the two germline ends. The germline V gene encodes CDR1 LNHDA and CDR2 SQIVND (reference sequence).

V is TRBV5-1 and J is TRBJ2-5; tentative D call: TRBD2 (6 bases). V lost 0 bases and J lost 2, with 8 bases in between. This CDR3 comprises 14 residues. Looked up from germline, CDR1 is SGHRS and CDR2 is YFSETQ. CDR3 nucleotide sequence: TGCGCCAGCAGCTTGGGCGGGGTACAAGAGACCCAGTACTTC. This gives the protein CASSLGGVQETQYF.

A few counts support this clone. This chain uses TRBV11-2 with TRBJ1-4, with D possibly matching TRBD1 (6 bases). The germline V and J ends were trimmed by 2 bases and 5 bases, with 18 bases remaining between them. Germline V lookup: CDR1 SGHAT, CDR2 FQNNGV. CDR3 length: 17 amino acids. CDR3 nucleotides: TGTGCCAGCAGCTTACTTGGGAGGGGGAGGGGGAATGAAAAACTGTTTTTT. This encodes CASSLLGRGRGNEKLFF.